This record looks at one T cell receptor (beta chain) sequence and its context. Antigen specificity is unknown. This entry is derived from a study of cytotoxic CD8 clonotypes in ibrutinib-treated CLL. General study findings and limits: Baseline clonality, higher than in age-matched healthy donors, tracked circulating CD8+ T-cell counts.

The V gene's germline CDR1 is MNHNY and CDR2 SVGAGI (reference sequence). The CDR3 length is 15 residues. V lost 2 bases to trimming and J lost 2 bases; unmatched junction nucleotides: 5. Produced via immunoSEQ multiplex PCR; TCRdb's table is partial and in-frame only. The repertoire holds 14,000 or so clones, with approximately 60% as singletons. The chain is built from TRBV6-6 and TRBJ2-7, with TRBD1 matching over 8 bases. The TCR originated in a human donor with chronic lymphocytic leukemia. The sample was PBMCs, taken before ibrutinib treatment. In DNA form, the CDR3 reads TGTGCCAGCAGTTACGATCAACAGGGGGCCTACGAGCAGTACTTC. This encodes CASSYDQQGAYEQYF.